This T cell receptor beta chain was retrieved from a study of Ad26.COV2.S vaccination and SARS-CoV-2 variants. Study-level results: Assessments of TCR breadth and depth may have underestimated the total T cell responses. Non-spike TCR breadth did not differ much between vaccine and placebo recipients.

CDR1 and CDR2 from the germline V gene are SGHNT and YENEEA. The CDR3 consists of 17 residues. V was pared by 3 bases and J by 2 bases, with 11 bases of the junction left unmatched. Concerning this clone: Antigen unknown.

The method was immunoSEQ multiplex PCR; TCRdb's version includes in-frame clones alone and lacks a portion of them. Among about 350,000 clones listed, about 91% were seen once. This TCR came from a human donor who had recovered from COVID-19. Sequenced here: peripheral blood, sampled after recovery from COVID-19. The chain couples TRBV11-3 to TRBJ2-5; TRBD2 matches at 8 bases. CDR3 amino acids: CASSFGGAAGEQETQYF. For the CDR3, the DNA is TGTGCCAGCAGCTTTGGCGGGGCAGCGGGGGAACAAGAGACCCAGTACTTC. Variable domain in full (rest from reference TRBV11-3 and TRBJ2-5): EAGVVQSPRYKIIEKKQPVAFWCNPISGHNTLYWYLQNLGQGPELLIRYENEEAVDDSQLPKDRFSAERLKGVDSTLKIQPAELGDSAVYLCASSFGGAAGEQETQYFGPGTRLLVL.